Detailed here is one TCR beta chain. These data come from a study of CD8+ T cells in alopecia areata. Study summary: Treated patients swallowed 5 to 10 mg of oral tofacitinib twice daily.

Sequencing used cDNA as its template, made by extracting RNA and reverse transcribing it. The assay was immunoSEQ multiplex PCR, and TCRdb's table has in-frame clones only and misses some. The top ten clones hold roughly a fifth of a sample with about 150,000 clones, around 55% of them seen once. The CDR3 has 16 residues. CDR1 and CDR2 from the germline V gene are SNHLY and FYNNEI. The junction had 9 bases not matched to a gene; V was cut back by 5 bases and J by 2 bases. Researchers gathered lesional scalp punch biopsies and peripheral blood from patients with alopecia areata. The TCR sequence derives from a human donor with alopecia areata. V is TRBV2 and J is TRBJ2-3; 8 bases line up with TRBD1. The sequenced sample was CD8+ T cells sorted from blood, obtained at week 0. DNA for the CDR3: TGTGCCAGCAGTCTAGGACAGGGCGCACTCACAGATACGCAGTATTTT. It specifies CASSLGQGALTDTQYF. The variable domain in full, with the rest retrieved from reference TRBV2 and TRBJ2-3, is EPEVTQTPSHQVTQMGQEVILRCVPISNHLYFYWYRQILGQKVEFLVSFYNNEISEKSEIFDDQFSVERPDGSNFTLKIRSTKLEDSAMYFCASSLGQGALTDTQYFGPGTRLTVL.